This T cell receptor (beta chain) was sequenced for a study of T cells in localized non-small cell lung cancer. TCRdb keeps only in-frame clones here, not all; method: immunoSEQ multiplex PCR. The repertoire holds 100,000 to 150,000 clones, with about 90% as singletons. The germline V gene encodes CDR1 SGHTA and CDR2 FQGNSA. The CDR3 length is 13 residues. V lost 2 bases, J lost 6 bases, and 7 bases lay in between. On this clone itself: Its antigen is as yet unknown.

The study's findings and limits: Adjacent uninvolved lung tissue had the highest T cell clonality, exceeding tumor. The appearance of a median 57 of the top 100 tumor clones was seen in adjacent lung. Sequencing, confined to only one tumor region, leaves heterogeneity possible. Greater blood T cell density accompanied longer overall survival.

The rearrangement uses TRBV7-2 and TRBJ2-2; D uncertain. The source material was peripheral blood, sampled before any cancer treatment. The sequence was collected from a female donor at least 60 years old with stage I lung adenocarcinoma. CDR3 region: CASSLFGPGELFF. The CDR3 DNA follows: TGTGCCAGCAGCTTATTCGGCCCCGGGGAGCTGTTTTTT.